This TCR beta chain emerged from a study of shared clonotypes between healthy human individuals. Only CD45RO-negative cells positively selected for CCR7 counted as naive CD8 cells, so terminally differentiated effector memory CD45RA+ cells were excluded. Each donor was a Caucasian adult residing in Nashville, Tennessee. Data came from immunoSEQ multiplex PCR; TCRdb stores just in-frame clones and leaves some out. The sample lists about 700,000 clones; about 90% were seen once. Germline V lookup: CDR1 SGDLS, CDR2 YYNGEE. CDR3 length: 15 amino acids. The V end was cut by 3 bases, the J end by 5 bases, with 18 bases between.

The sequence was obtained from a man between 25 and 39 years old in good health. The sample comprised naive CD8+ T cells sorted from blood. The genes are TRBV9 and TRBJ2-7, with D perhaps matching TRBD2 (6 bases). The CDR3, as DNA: TGTGCCAGCAGCGCCCCCTCGTGGAGGGTGGACGAGCAGTACTTC. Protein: CASSAPSWRVDEQYF.